This T cell receptor (beta chain) comes out of a study of shared clonotypes between healthy human individuals. TCRdb's table, derived via immunoSEQ multiplex PCR, lists solely in-frame clones and lacks some. The repertoire has 500,000 to 700,000 clones, about 95% of them found once; the top ten carry about 0.11%. Looked up from germline, CDR1 is SGDLS and CDR2 is YYNGEE. The CDR3 covers 14 residues. V lost 3 bases and J 1 base, leaving 11 bases between the germline ends. This clone was observed a handful of times. In the same sample, other DNA sequences code for this CDR3. Positively selected for CCR7, the CD45RO-negative cells used as naive CD8 cells excluded terminally differentiated effector memory CD45RA+ cells.

Sequences were obtained from naive CD8+ T cells sorted from blood. The gene calls are TRBV9 and TRBJ2-7, with D possibly matching TRBD2 (6 bases). This TCR came from a woman in her twenties or thirties in good health. The DNA of the CDR3 is TGTGCCAGCAGCGCCGGCGGGACTTCCTACGAGCAGTACTTC. This encodes CASSAGGTSYEQYF.